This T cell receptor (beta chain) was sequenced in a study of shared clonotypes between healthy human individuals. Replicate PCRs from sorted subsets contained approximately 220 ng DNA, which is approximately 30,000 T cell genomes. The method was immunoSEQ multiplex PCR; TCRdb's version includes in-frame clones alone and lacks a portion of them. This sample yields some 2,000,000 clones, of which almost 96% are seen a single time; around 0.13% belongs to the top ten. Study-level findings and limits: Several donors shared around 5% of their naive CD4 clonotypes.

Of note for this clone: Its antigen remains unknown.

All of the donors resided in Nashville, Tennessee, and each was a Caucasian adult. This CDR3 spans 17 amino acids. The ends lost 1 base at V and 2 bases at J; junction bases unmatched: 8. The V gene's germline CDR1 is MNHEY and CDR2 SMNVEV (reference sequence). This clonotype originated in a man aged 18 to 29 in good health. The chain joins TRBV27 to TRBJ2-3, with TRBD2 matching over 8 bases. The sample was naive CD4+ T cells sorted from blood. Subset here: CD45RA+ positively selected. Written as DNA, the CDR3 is TGTGCCAGCAGTTTATTTCTAGCGGGCCGTTCCACAGATACGCAGTATTTT. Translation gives CASSLFLAGRSTDTQYF.